This T cell receptor (beta chain) originates from a study of neurological immune-mediated disorders. The wider study: In a group of roughly 35 multiple sclerosis patients, 31 had the relapsing-remitting type and 3 had the secondary progressive type.

TCRdb ran MiXCR on the 5' RACE reads and lists one entry per CDR3 protein. Here the sample spans about 40,000 distinct CDR3 sequences, 2.5% being singletons. The CDR3 is 19 amino acids. This clonotype was seen many times. V and J are TRBV21-1 and TRBJ2-2; no DNA check was done on the table's D call, TRBD2. TRBV21-1 is given as a pseudogene. The receptor's source is a man aged 45-60 years with multiple sclerosis. Sequenced: PBMCs. The CDR3 coding sequence is TGTGCCACCCCGGGGAGGAGCCAGCGGGGGGGCCGGAACACCGGGGAGCTGTTTTTT. This codes for CATPGRSQRGGRNTGELFF.